This T cell receptor beta chain is from a study of HIV-infected patients and healthy controls. This CDR3 spans 12 amino acids. Germline V gene lookup returns CDR1 SQVTM and CDR2 ANQGSEA. Trimming removed 3 bases at V and 4 bases at J, with 4 bases between. TCRdb re-analysed the 5' RACE reads in MiXCR, keeping a single row per CDR3 protein. The table shows 50,000 to 80,000 distinct CDR3 sequences, with roughly a fifth occurring only once. The rearrangement links TRBV29-1 to TRBJ2-6; no firm D call. What was sequenced was CD4+ T cells from blood. The origin of this receptor is a human donor in good health. CDR3 amino acids: CSVDRGANVLTF. In nucleotides, the CDR3 is TGCAGCGTTGATCGCGGGGCCAACGTCCTGACTTTC.